The clone carrying this T cell receptor (beta chain) was counted a few times. Library preparation (for TCRbeta) was performed with unique molecular identifiers. MiXCR, run by TCRdb on the PCR reads, gives a single entry per CDR3 protein. The sample lists some 250,000 distinct CDR3 sequences, around 13% occurring once. The data originate from a study of T-cell reconstitution after alpha-beta-depleted transplantation in children. The CDR3 loop spans 13 amino acids. The germline V gene encodes CDR1 GTSNPN and CDR2 SVGIG (reference sequence). The V end was cut by 3 bases, the J end by 6 bases, with 11 bases between.

Sequencing was performed on PBMCs from the stem cell graft donor, taken from the stem cell graft. This TCR came from a human donor who donated a stem cell graft to a child with acute lymphoblastic leukemia. The chain couples TRBV30 to TRBJ2-2; D unresolved. The CDR3 nucleotides are TGTGCCTGGAGATGGGGTAATCCCGGGGAGCTGTTTTTT. Protein: CAWRWGNPGELFF.